This TCR beta chain was documented in a study of siplizumab effects on memory and regulatory T cells. Assay used: immunoSEQ multiplex PCR; TCRdb lists only in-frame clones, some missing. This repertoire shows 100,000 or so clones, nearly 95% found once; its top ten account for about 11%. The CDR3 runs 13 residues. Looked up from germline, CDR1 is MNHNS and CDR2 is SASEGT. Trimming left V 8 bases short and J 3 bases short, with 11 bases between. A single count supports this clone. The V gene is TRBV6-1, the J gene TRBJ1-5; no reliable D call. Sequencing input: non-Treg CD4+ T cells sorted from blood. This receptor was obtained from a human donor in good health. In DNA form, the CDR3 reads TGTGCCAGCCTGTCCACAGCCAATCAGCCCCAGCATTTT. This codes for CASLSTANQPQHF.